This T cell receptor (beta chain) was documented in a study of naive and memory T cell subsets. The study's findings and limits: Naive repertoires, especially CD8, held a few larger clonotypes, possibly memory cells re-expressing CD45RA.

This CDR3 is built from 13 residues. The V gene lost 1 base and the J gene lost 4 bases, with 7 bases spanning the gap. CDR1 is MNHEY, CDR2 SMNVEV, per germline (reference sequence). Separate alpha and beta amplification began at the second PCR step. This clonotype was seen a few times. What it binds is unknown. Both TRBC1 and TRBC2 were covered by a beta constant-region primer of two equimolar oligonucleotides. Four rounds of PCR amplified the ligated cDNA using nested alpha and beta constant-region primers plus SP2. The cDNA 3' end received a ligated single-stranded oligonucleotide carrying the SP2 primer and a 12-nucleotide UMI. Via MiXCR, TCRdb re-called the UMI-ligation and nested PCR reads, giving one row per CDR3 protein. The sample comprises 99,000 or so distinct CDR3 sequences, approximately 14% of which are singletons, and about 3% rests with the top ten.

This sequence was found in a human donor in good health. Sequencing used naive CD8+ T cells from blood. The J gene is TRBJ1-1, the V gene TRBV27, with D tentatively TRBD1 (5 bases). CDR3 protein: CASSLFQGTEAFF. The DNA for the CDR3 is TGTGCCAGCAGTTTATTCCAGGGCACTGAAGCTTTCTTT.